By its share, the clone carrying this TCR beta chain is medium-sized (0.01 to 0.1%). Its antigen is as yet unknown. Measured with immunoSEQ multiplex PCR; TCRdb has only the in-frame clones, and not every one. The sample lists around 99,000 clones, around 88% seen once, with roughly 4.6% in the top ten. The ends were cut back, 1 base at V and 0 bases at J, with 3 bases in the middle. The CDR3 is 13 amino acids. Germline CDR1 reads LGHNT; CDR2 reads FRNRAP. The record originates from a study of radiotherapy plus CTLA-4 blockade in lung cancer. Enrolled patients, whose metastatic non-small-cell lung cancer was chemo-refractory, received focal radiation plus CTLA-4 blockade with ipilimumab. Points from the study as a whole: After radiotherapy and ipilimumab, tumor-derived clones expanded in peripheral blood.

This specimen consisted of peripheral blood, obtained from a patient treated with radiotherapy plus ipilimumab. The chain couples TRBV12-5 to TRBJ1-1, with D unresolved. This clonotype originated in a human donor with non-small cell lung cancer that progressed on radiotherapy plus ipilimumab. CDR3 in amino acids: CASGLGMNTEAFF. CDR3 coding DNA: TGTGCTAGTGGTTTGGGGATGAACACTGAAGCTTTCTTT. Drawing the rest from reference TRBV12-5 and TRBJ1-1, the complete variable domain is DARVTQTPRHKVTEMGQEVTMRCQPILGHNTVFWYRQTMMQGLELLAYFRNRAPLDDSGMPKDRFSAEMPDATLATLKIQPSEPRDSAVYFCASGLGMNTEAFFGQGTRLTVV.